This TCR beta chain emerged from a study of breast tumors, draining lymph nodes, adjacent tissues. Germline CDR1 is SGHVS and CDR2 is FNYEAQ. V shed 1 base, J shed 2 bases, and the junction held 0 bases outside the gene matches. The CDR3 totals 14 residues. Breast cancer patients provided tissue from their axillary draining lymph nodes. This clonotype was seen ten or more times. TCRdb ran MiXCR on the multiplex PCR reads and lists one entry per CDR3 protein. The table records 130,000 or so distinct CDR3 sequences, approximately 29% of them present only once. The TCR originated in a female donor with breast cancer. Some clones in this sample may be carry-over from other donors' samples. This chain connects TRBV7-6 to TRBJ2-7; 9 positions match TRBD2. The sample consisted of axillary lymph node tissue. In DNA, the CDR3 is TGTGCCAGCAGCTTAGGCGGGGGGGCCTACGAGCAGTACTTC. Its translation: CASSLGGGAYEQYF.